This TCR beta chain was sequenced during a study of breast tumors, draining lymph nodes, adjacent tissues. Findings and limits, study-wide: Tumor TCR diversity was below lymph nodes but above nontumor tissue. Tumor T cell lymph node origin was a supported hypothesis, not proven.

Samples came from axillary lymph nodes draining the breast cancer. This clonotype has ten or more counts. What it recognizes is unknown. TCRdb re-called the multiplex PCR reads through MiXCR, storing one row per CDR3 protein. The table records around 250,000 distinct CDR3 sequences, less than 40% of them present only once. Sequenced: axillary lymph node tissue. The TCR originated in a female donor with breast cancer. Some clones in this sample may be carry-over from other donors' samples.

This CDR3 is CASKTGAFSGNTIYF. CDR3 DNA sequence: TGCGCCAGCAAGACAGGGGCGTTCTCTGGAAACACCATATATTTT. The chain recombines TRBV10-2 with TRBJ1-3; 8 bases map to TRBD1. Germline CDR1 is WSHSY and CDR2 is SAAADI. V gave up 7 bases and J gave up 0 bases; unmatched junction bases: 5. The CDR3 contains 15 residues.